The 30 T cell receptor beta chains given below trace back to one sample, sequenced in a study of a mutant IDH1 vaccine in newly diagnosed glioma. The time point is: week 47, end of study. Vaccination comprised doses that each held 300 ug of mutant IDH1 20-mer peptide, plus topical imiquimod. TCRdb keeps only in-frame clones here, not all; method: immunoSEQ multiplex PCR. The sample has tens of thousands of clones; around nine tenths are singletons. These receptors' antigens are unknown. This material consisted of PBMCs, taken from a glioma patient whose treatment included an IDH1 peptide vaccine. The origin of the receptors is a woman aged 40 to 49 with glioma.

J is TRBJ2-5 and V is TRBV6-1; D is unresolved. This CDR3 is built from 12 residues. Per germline, CDR1 MNHNS and CDR2 SASEGT. The V end was cut by 5 bases, the J end by 4 bases, with 8 bases between. CDR3 coding DNA: TGTGCCAGCAGTCATAAAGGAGAGACCCAGTACTTC. Protein: CASSHKGETQYF.

The V call is TRBV2, the J call TRBJ2-7; D is perhaps TRBD2 (5 bases). V lost 7 bases and J lost 5, with 12 bases in between. Germline V gene data show CDR1 as SNHLY and CDR2 as FYNNEI. CDR3 length: 12 residues. CDR3 bases: TGTGCCAGCAAAGAGGGTTCGGACGAGCAGTACTTC. Protein sequence: CASKEGSDEQYF.

The V call is TRBV6-1, the J call TRBJ1-3; D is undetermined. Germline CDR1 and CDR2: MNHNS and SASEGT. The CDR3 is 15 amino acids. Trimming removed 3 bases at V and 1 base at J, with 10 bases between. The CDR3 is CASSEADWSGNTIYF. The CDR3 DNA reads TGTGCCAGCAGTGAGGCGGACTGGTCTGGAAACACCATATATTTT.

This clone is a singleton in its sample. The chain joins TRBV11-3 to TRBJ2-2; D may be TRBD1 (6 bases). Germline V gene lookup returns CDR1 SGHNT and CDR2 YENEEA. The CDR3 length is 13 residues. Trimming removed 5 bases from V and 7 bases from J, with 11 bases in between. The CDR3 DNA reads TGTGCCAGCAGCAACAGGGTGCACGGGGAGCTGTTTTTT. As protein: CASSNRVHGELFF.

This clone has just one count. V usage is TRBV25-1 and J usage is TRBJ2-1; TRBD2 is a possible D gene (7 bases). There are 16 residues in the CDR3. Germline-derived CDR1 and CDR2 are MGHDK and SYGVNS. Trimming shortened V by 6 bases and J by 2 bases, and 17 bases separated the two germline ends. CDR3 sequence (DNA): TGTGCCAGCAGACACGGGCGGGGGCATACCTACAATGAGCAGTTCTTC. Translated: CASRHGRGHTYNEQFF. Full variable domain (remainder filled in from reference TRBV25-1 and TRBJ2-1): EADIYQTPRYLVIGTGKKITLECSQTMGHDKMYWYQQDPGMELHLIHYSYGVNSTEKGDLSSESTVSRIRTEHFPLTLESARPSHTSQYLCASRHGRGHTYNEQFFGPGTRLTVL.

The rearrangement uses TRBV29-1 and TRBJ1-5; D is ambiguous. The CDR3 contains 12 residues. Trimming left V 5 bases short and J 9 bases short, with 14 bases between. CDR1 and CDR2 (germline): SQVTM, ANQGSEA. The CDR3 reads CSVSDGGGPQHF. DNA for the CDR3: TGCAGCGTTTCGGACGGCGGCGGGCCCCAGCATTTT.

J is TRBJ1-6 and V is TRBV6-9; D not resolved. CDR3 length equals 15 residues. With 0 bases removed from V and 11 bases from J, the gap between germline ends came to 14 bases. CDR1 and CDR2 from the germline V gene are MNHGY and SVAAGI. In nucleotides, the CDR3 is TGTGCCAGCAGTTATTCGGAGCACTTTGGGGCACCCCTCCACTTT. It is translated as CASSYSEHFGAPLHF.

The gene calls are TRBV10-3 and TRBJ1-2; 12 bases align to TRBD1. Germline CDR1 ENHRY, CDR2 SYGVKD. The V segment lost 6 bases and the J segment 3 bases; nucleotides outside the gene matches: 5. There are 15 residues in the CDR3. CDR3 loop: CAIRAGTGGDYGYTF. DNA of the CDR3: TGTGCCATCAGGGCCGGGACAGGGGGCGACTATGGCTACACCTTC.

V and J are TRBV4-1 and TRBJ2-1; tentatively, D is TRBD2 (6 bases). CDR3 length equals 15 residues. V was pared by 1 base and J by 2 bases, with 9 bases between. Germline V gene data show CDR1 as MGHRA and CDR2 as YSYEKL. DNA for the CDR3: TGCGCCAGCAGCCAAGTTAGCGGTACCTACAATGAGCAGTTCTTC. Amino acid sequence: CASSQVSGTYNEQFF.

This chain uses TRBV2 with TRBJ2-4; TRBD1 matches 7 bases. CDR1 is SNHLY and CDR2 is FYNNEI in the germline V gene. The trim removed 6 bases at V and 2 bases at J, leaving 16 bases unmatched. The length of the CDR3 is 18 residues. For the CDR3, the DNA is TGTGCCAGCAGCCTGCCCTCAGGGGGTGCGGTGACCAAAAACATTCAGTACTTC. This encodes CASSLPSGGAVTKNIQYF.

The chain carries TRBV7-2 and TRBJ1-2; D remains unclear. V was trimmed by 3 bases and J by 8 bases, leaving 16 bases between them. There are 14 residues in the CDR3. Germline V CDR1 and CDR2: SGHTA, FQGNSA. CDR3 amino acids: CASSFQSKTGGYTF. CDR3 DNA: TGTGCCAGCAGCTTCCAGTCGAAGACGGGAGGCTACACCTTC.

The chain uses TRBV27 and TRBJ2-3; D is possibly TRBD1 or TRBD2 (6 bases each). From germline, CDR1 is MNHEY and CDR2 SMNVEV (reference sequence). The CDR3 length is 13 residues. Trimming removed 9 bases at V and 2 bases at J, with 12 bases between. The chain's CDR3 is CASRRGHTDTQYF. CDR3 DNA: TGTGCCAGTAGGAGGGGACACACAGATACGCAGTATTTT.

This clone appeared once. The chain joins TRBV2 to TRBJ2-2; 11 positions match TRBD2. This CDR3 contains 15 residues. In germline, CDR1 is SNHLY, CDR2 FYNNEI. V gave up 8 bases and J gave up 5 bases; unmatched junction bases: 7. DNA for the CDR3: TGTGCCAGCGGGCTAGCGGGGGGAGGTACCGGGGAGCTGTTTTTT. Protein sequence: CASGLAGGGTGELFF. Full variable domain (rest looked up from reference TRBV2 and TRBJ2-2): EPEVTQTPSHQVTQMGQEVILRCVPISNHLYFYWYRQILGQKVEFLVSFYNNEISEKSEIFDDQFSVERPDGSNFTLKIRSTKLEDSAMYFCASGLAGGGTGELFFGEGSRLTVL.

J is TRBJ2-1 and V is TRBV19; the match to TRBD2 covers 10 bases. The CDR3 has 15 residues. CDR1 is LNHDA and CDR2 is SQIVND in the germline V gene (reference sequence). V lost 6 bases and J lost 6; bases outside the gene matches: 8. The CDR3 nucleotides read TGTGCCAGTAGCCTTCTAGCGGGAGACGGCAATGAGCAGTTCTTC. Translating it yields CASSLLAGDGNEQFF.

The rearrangement links TRBV6-5 to TRBJ2-2; D is perhaps TRBD1 (5 bases). CDR1 is MNHEY and CDR2 is SVGAGI in the germline V gene. The germline V and J ends were trimmed by 0 bases and 3 bases, with 11 bases remaining between them. This CDR3 has 16 amino acids. Here the CDR3 DNA reads TGTGCCAGCAGTTACTCGATAACAGGACACACCGGGGAGCTGTTTTTT. This encodes CASSYSITGHTGELFF.

This clone was detected only once. CDR3 bases: TGCAGTGGAAGATTGAACACTGAAGCTTTCTTT. Its translation: CSGRLNTEAFF. The rearrangement uses TRBV20-1 and TRBJ1-1, with unresolved D. The germline V gene encodes CDR1 DFQATT and CDR2 SNEGSKA (reference sequence). The CDR3 contains 11 residues. Trimming removed 7 bases from V and 0 bases from J, with 6 bases in between.

The chain couples TRBV29-1 to TRBJ1-2, with D maybe TRBD1 (5 bases). The V gene's germline CDR1 is SQVTM and CDR2 ANQGSEA. Deletions cut 7 bases from V and 4 bases from J, with 13 bases between. This CDR3 is built from 12 residues. The CDR3 region has the DNA TGCAGCGCCGACCGGGGCAGCTATGGCTACACCTTC. Protein product: CSADRGSYGYTF.

The chain carries TRBV5-1 and TRBJ1-1, with 10 bases identical to TRBD1. The CDR3 spans 15 residues. Unmatched junction bases numbered 6, after V lost 6 bases and J lost 1 base. The germline V gene has CDR1 SGHRS and CDR2 YFSETQ. The CDR3, as DNA: TGCGCCAGCACCGGGACAGGGGCAAAGAACACTGAAGCTTTCTTT. It specifies CASTGTGAKNTEAFF. The variable domain in full, completed from reference TRBV5-1 and TRBJ1-1, reads KAGVTQTPRYLIKTRGQQVTLSCSPISGHRSVSWYQQTPGQGLQFLFEYFSETQRNKGNFPGRFSGRQFSNSRSEMNVSTLELGDSALYLCASTGTGAKNTEAFFGQGTRLTVV.

J is TRBJ1-4 and V is TRBV2, with D perhaps TRBD1 (5 bases). Germline values: CDR1 SNHLY, CDR2 FYNNEI. The ends were cut back, 5 bases at V and 7 bases at J, with 17 bases in the middle. CDR3 length equals 15 residues. CDR3 nucleotide sequence: TGTGCCAGCAGTCCCCGGGGAGGGGCGGGTGAAAAACTGTTTTTT. Encoded protein: CASSPRGGAGEKLFF.

The chain has TRBV10-3 and TRBJ2-7; D possibly corresponds to TRBD2 (6 bases). From germline, CDR1 is ENHRY and CDR2 SYGVKD. Trimming cost V 8 bases and J 3 bases, with 14 bases left between them. This CDR3 comprises 13 residues. CDR3 DNA: TGTGCCATCGGTCAACCGGGACTCTACGAGCAGTACTTC. Translating gives CAIGQPGLYEQYF.

The chain uses TRBV2 and TRBJ2-7; TRBD2 agrees at 12 bases. With V trimmed by 6 bases and J by 5 bases, 5 bases remained unmatched. This CDR3 contains 14 residues. Germline lookup yields CDR1 SNHLY and CDR2 FYNNEI. CDR3 DNA: TGTGCCAGCAGGTGGACTAGCGGGACTGACGAGCAGTACTTC. Encoded protein: CASRWTSGTDEQYF.

The gene calls are TRBV5-1 and TRBJ1-4, with D maybe TRBD1 (5 bases). The germline V gene encodes CDR1 SGHRS and CDR2 YFSETQ. V was pared by 4 bases and J by 6 bases, with 16 bases between. The CDR3 totals 15 residues. The DNA for the CDR3 is TGCGCCAGCAGCCTAACCGGGACCATGGATGAAAAACTGTTTTTT. It codes for CASSLTGTMDEKLFF.

V is TRBV6-5 and J is TRBJ1-2, with D uncertain. Trimming took 6 bases from V and 4 from J, leaving 15 bases between them. Germline loops: CDR1 MNHEY, CDR2 SVGAGI. The CDR3 sequence is 14 residues long. The CDR3 DNA follows: TGTGCCAGCAGCCTCAGTAGTAGAGGCTATGGCTACACCTTC. This translates into CASSLSSRGYGYTF.

CDR3 sequence: CASLSSGNTIYF. DNA for the CDR3: TGTGCCAGCTTAAGCTCTGGAAACACCATATATTTT. This chain joins TRBV25-1 and TRBJ1-3, with D hard to call. The CDR3 is 12 amino acids. Germline V lookup: CDR1 MGHDK, CDR2 SYGVNS. V dropped 8 bases and J dropped 0 bases, with 5 bases sitting between them.

The chain joins TRBV10-2 to TRBJ2-7; D unclear. V lost 7 bases, J lost 7 bases, and 14 bases lay in between. The germline V gene encodes CDR1 WSHSY and CDR2 SAAADI. There are 12 residues in the CDR3. The CDR3 sequence: CASTEHYGEQYF. As DNA, the CDR3 is TGCGCCAGCACAGAACACTACGGAGAGCAGTACTTC.

The rearrangement links TRBV19 to TRBJ2-2; 10 bases are a match to TRBD1. Trimming removed 9 bases from V and 4 bases from J; junction bases left unmatched: 5. CDR3 length: 14 residues. CDR1 and CDR2 from the germline V gene are LNHDA and SQIVND (reference sequence). The CDR3 sequence: CASRQGARTGELFF. As DNA, the CDR3 is TGTGCCAGCAGACAGGGGGCGCGCACCGGGGAGCTGTTTTTT.

The chain joins TRBV5-1 to TRBJ1-5; D gene unclear. This CDR3 is built from 13 residues. Looked up from germline, CDR1 is SGHRS and CDR2 is YFSETQ. V shed 0 bases and J shed 7 bases, with 8 bases lying between them. In nucleotides, the CDR3 is TGCGCCAGCAGCTTGGATTCGCAACAGCCCCAGCATTTT. Translated: CASSLDSQQPQHF. The complete variable domain, with remaining parts taken from reference TRBV5-1 and TRBJ1-5, reads KAGVTQTPRYLIKTRGQQVTLSCSPISGHRSVSWYQQTPGQGLQFLFEYFSETQRNKGNFPGRFSGRQFSNSRSEMNVSTLELGDSALYLCASSLDSQQPQHFGDGTRLSIL.

The V and J genes are TRBV6-1 and TRBJ1-4; no definite D call. The CDR3 consists of 16 residues. The germline CDR1 and CDR2 sequences are MNHNS and SASEGT. The V and J ends lost 2 bases and 8 bases respectively, with 18 bases between them. The CDR3 nucleotides read TGTGCCAGCAGTGAATACCTCGGGCGCGGGGAAGAAAAACTGTTTTTT. Its translation is CASSEYLGRGEEKLFF.

The chain combines TRBV7-2 with TRBJ2-5, with D unclear. Per the germline V gene, CDR1 is SGHTA and CDR2 is FQGNSA. V dropped 1 base and J dropped 5 bases, with 23 bases sitting between them. The CDR3 has 18 amino acids. The CDR3 DNA is TGTGCCAGCAGCTTAGAAGCCCCCAGTTTTGCTCGGTGGGAGACCCAGTACTTC. Its translation: CASSLEAPSFARWETQYF.

The gene calls are TRBV7-2 and TRBJ2-5; a possible D gene is TRBD1 (6 bases). The CDR3 spans 13 residues. Per the germline V gene, CDR1 is SGHTA and CDR2 is FQGNSA. Trimming pared 3 bases from V and 5 bases from J, leaving 10 bases between. This CDR3 reads CASSFDRTETQYF. In nucleotides, the CDR3 is TGTGCCAGCAGCTTCGACAGGACGGAGACCCAGTACTTC.